This T cell receptor (beta chain) was observed in a study of shared clonotypes between healthy human individuals. V lost 1 base, J lost 0 bases, and 8 bases stayed unmatched. This CDR3 has 17 amino acids. Germline loops: CDR1 SGHAT, CDR2 FQNNGV. The method was immunoSEQ multiplex PCR; TCRdb's version includes in-frame clones alone and lacks a portion of them. Altogether approximately 710,000 clones are present, around 90% being singletons, with the ten largest covering about 33%. The source of this sequence is a man younger than 35 in good health. Some clones in this sample may be carry-over from other donors' samples. The chain is built from TRBV11-2 and TRBJ2-5; 7 bases agree with TRBD2. Sample: memory CD8+ T cells from PBMCs. Subset meaning: CD45RO+ cells pooled with CCR7-negative TemRA cells. The CDR3 DNA sequence: TGTGCCAGCAGCTTAGGGTCCCTAGCGGTTGACCAAGAGACCCAGTACTTC. Translating it yields CASSLGSLAVDQETQYF.